This TCR beta chain derives from a study of CD8 T cells in ankylosing spondylitis. Library preparation for TCR beta used quantitative 5'-RACE with molecular barcodes. TCRdb passed the 5' RACE reads through MiXCR, listing each CDR3 protein once. The data contain a few hundred thousand distinct CDR3 sequences, more than 20% of them singletons. Notes on the study in general: Disease-associated clonotypes exhibited CD8+ identity and were relatively infrequent in peripheral blood. The study looked at matched synovial fluid samples from ankylosing spondylitis patients. Disease-linked clones were reported to be significantly enriched there. Ankylosing spondylitis blood appeared to be characterized by a TCR beta motif of eight highly homologous variants.

With 4 bases clipped from V and 2 bases from J, the junction kept 9 bases outside the gene matches. This CDR3 region has 18 residues. Germline CDR1 and CDR2: ENHRY and SYGVKD. Comment on this clonotype: The antigen remains unidentified.

This TCR derives from a male donor with ankylosing spondylitis. The J gene is TRBJ2-2, the V gene TRBV10-3; 11 positions agree with TRBD2. Specimen: blood, either unsorted or a sorted T cell fraction (not recorded which). The CDR3 DNA reads TGTGCCATCAGTGGGCTGATAGCGGGAGGGTCTAACACCGGGGAGCTGTTTTTT. Its protein product is CAISGLIAGGSNTGELFF.